This TCR beta chain was captured by sequencing in a study of blood T cell repertoires in COVID-19 (dated by TCRdb to the early 2020s). Some background on the complete study: Samples covering the acute and convalescent phases of COVID-19 were provided by collaborators in the United States, Italy and Spain. The material from the prospective study consisted of cDNA or gDNA derived from T cells, B-cell-depleted T cells, or PBMCs. Deeply sampled blood TCRbeta repertoires from subjects exposed to, actively infected with, or recovered from COVID-19 were included in the dataset. The repertoires were released in a freely available public database meant as a resource for research on the immune response to SARS-CoV-2. Samples were obtained from the ongoing ImmuneRACE study (first 160 participants) and from 1,200 or so subjects provided by 6 global collaborators. Sample metadata almost always included a de-identified subject ID, COVID-19 status, age in years and sex. Where available, HLA class I and class II types were taken from metadata supplied by the sample provider and were not determined by assay-based typing.

Whole blood was collected in K2EDTA tubes by collaborating institutions according to the institutions' own protocols. For TCRbeta analysis, collaborators shipped samples in one of three forms: frozen whole blood, isolated PBMCs, or DNA extracted from either of those sample types. Ends trimmed: V by 4 bases, J by 1 base; bases unmatched to a gene: 3. Via the germline V gene, CDR1 is SGHRS and CDR2 YFSETQ. Counted from cysteine to phenylalanine, this CDR3 has 14 amino acids. Only CDR3 DNA remains: 42 bases, in frame from the first base. A word on this clone: Its recognized antigen is unknown. One base away there is no much larger clone; base qualities are not given.

TCRbeta CDR3 regions were amplified from genomic DNA by means of the immunoSEQ Assay, a bias-controlled multiplex PCR. The study's own analysis went as follows. The number of nucleated cells in each sample was estimated by amplification of reference gene primers within the assay. Sequence reads were collapsed and filtered to measure the absolute abundance of every unique TCRbeta CDR3 rearrangement. Productive Simpson clonality was computed per sample as the square root of Simpson's diversity index over productive rearrangements. TCRdb took this table from immuneACCESS and kept in-frame rearrangements with V and J called. Such tables lack part of the clones; where checked against another copy, unresolved V genes explain under half of the gap, and the rest is unexplained. The V and J calls and clone size come from that table; D and trimming were worked out from the DNA. This sample lists 110,000 or so clones; roughly 80% were detected once. The ten most abundant clones make up 7.9% of the sample.

Results the study describes overall, beyond this receptor: The quantity of clinical and demographic metadata differed by source and by participant and was supplied without curation.

The receptor was isolated from a human donor in a cohort sampled during active COVID-19. In this chain, TRBV5-1 is recombined with TRBJ2-7; TRBD1 lines up with 9 middle nucleotides. The sample taken for sequencing was peripheral blood. The CDR3 reads as follows: CASSAGTGSYEQYF. The DNA reads TGCGCCAGCAGCGCCGGGACAGGGTCCTACGAGCAGTACTTC.